The clone carrying this T cell receptor (beta chain) appeared many times. As yet, its antigen is unknown. The germline gives CDR1 MGHDK, CDR2 SYGVNS. The CDR3 contains 13 residues. Trimming pared 2 bases from V and 1 base from J, leaving 2 bases between. These data are taken from a study of response to subunit inactivated influenza vaccine. Findings and caveats of the study: The authors suggested that few new T cells are recruited per seasonal influenza vaccination.

TCRdb analysed the RT-PCR reads with MiXCR anew, one entry per CDR3 protein. The table includes approximately 680,000 distinct CDR3 sequences, around 16% detected once. This specimen consisted of PBMCs from blood, obtained 11 to 12 days after vaccination. This receptor was taken from a man aged 45-65 years who received an inactivated influenza vaccine. The chain joins TRBV25-1 to TRBJ2-2; the D is unclear. CDR3 sequence (DNA): TGTGCCAGCAGTGAAAGGAACACCGGGGAGCTGTTTTTT. Translated: CASSERNTGELFF.